These 26 T cell receptor beta chains were sequenced from one sample in a study of neurological immune-mediated disorders (dated by TCRdb to between 2018 and 2021). Read against the paper, the sample's time point label means: technical triplicate 2. Library method: 5' RACE. The sequencer was an Illumina HiSeq 2500. TCRdb redid the processing of the public reads, applying fastp at Q25 and MiXCR, and retained in-frame beta chains. Each entry is one CDR3 protein sequence, shown with its most common DNA and genes. The sample has about 32,000 distinct CDR3 sequences on record, roughly 15% of them singletons. More than 5% of the sample comes from the top ten. The sample taken for sequencing was CD4+ T cells from blood. The source of these receptors is a female donor with HTLV-1-associated myelopathy (HAM/TSP).

This clonotype was seen only a few times. The genes are TRBV19 and TRBJ1-2; D call uncertain. The germline V gene has CDR1 LNHDA and CDR2 SQIVND (reference sequence). The CDR3 length is 16 residues. V lost 4 bases, J lost 2 bases, and 17 bases lay in between. CDR3: CASSRRSAGNNYGYTF. The CDR3 DNA is TGTGCCAGTAGTAGGAGGTCGGCGGGCAACAACTATGGCTACACCTTC.

This clonotype was detected many times. The chain links TRBV7-2 to TRBJ2-5, with 8 bases fitting TRBD2. This CDR3 contains 14 residues. V gave up 2 bases and J gave up 5 bases; unmatched junction bases: 4. Germline CDR1 is SGHTA and CDR2 is FQGNSA. The CDR3, as DNA: TGTGCCAGCAGCTTAAACGGGGGGGCGGAGACCCAGTACTTC. Translation: CASSLNGGAETQYF.

The sample holds many counts of this clonotype. The gene calls are TRBV11-3 and TRBJ2-2; no clear D gene. Looked up from germline, CDR1 is SGHNT and CDR2 is YENEEA. Trimming took off 0 bases at V and 7 bases at J, with 12 bases between the two ends. The CDR3 consists of 15 residues. The CDR3 DNA reads TGTGCCAGCAGCTTAGATTCCTCCCGGAGCGGGGAGCTGTTTTTT. Its translation: CASSLDSSRSGELFF.

This clonotype came up many times. This chain links TRBV20-1 with TRBJ2-5, with 11 bases that match TRBD2. The CDR3 contains 16 residues. Germline V gives CDR1 DFQATT, CDR2 SNEGSKA (reference sequence). The V segment lost 1 base and the J segment 1 base; nucleotides outside the gene matches: 5. This chain's CDR3 is CSARVVAGGPQETQYF. CDR3 bases: TGCAGTGCTAGAGTGGTAGCGGGGGGGCCCCAAGAGACCCAGTACTTC.

There are many counts of this clonotype. The rearrangement uses TRBV7-9 and TRBJ2-3, with TRBD1 matching 8 bases. Germline V lookup: CDR1 SEHNR, CDR2 FQNEAQ (reference sequence). V gave up 5 bases and J gave up 6 bases; unmatched junction bases: 4. The CDR3 is 13 amino acids. The CDR3 DNA reads TGTGCCAGCAGCGCCCAGGGGGCGGATACGCAGTATTTT. Its translation is CASSAQGADTQYF. The full variable domain, in which reference TRBV7-9 and TRBJ2-3 provide the parts outside the CDR3, is DTGVSQNPRHKITKRGQNVTFRCDPISEHNRLYWYRQTLGQGPEFLTYFQNEAQLEKSRLLSDRFSAERPKGSFSTLEIQRTEQGDSAMYLCASSAQGADTQYFGPGTRLTVL.

This clonotype has a count of ten or more. The V call is TRBV5-1, the J call TRBJ2-2; perhaps TRBD1 as D (6 bases). The CDR3 spans 14 residues. V lost 4 bases, J lost 1 base, and 8 bases lay in between. Germline V gives CDR1 SGHRS, CDR2 YFSETQ. CDR3 sequence (DNA): TGCGCCAGCAGCCGGGGACAGAACACCGGGGAGCTGTTTTTT. This sequence encodes CASSRGQNTGELFF.

This clonotype was recorded many times. CDR3 residues: CASSISGADTQYF. The CDR3 DNA reads as TGCGCCAGCAGCATCTCAGGGGCAGATACGCAGTATTTT. The rearrangement links TRBV5-1 to TRBJ2-3; maybe TRBD1 (6 bases). The CDR3 is made up of 13 amino acids. Germline V gene lookup returns CDR1 SGHRS and CDR2 YFSETQ. V lost 4 bases, J lost 4 bases, and 10 bases lay in between.

This clonotype came up many times. V usage is TRBV3-1 and J usage is TRBJ1-5; D not certain. The CDR3 length is 14 residues. Germline CDR1 reads LGHDT; CDR2 reads YNNKEL (reference sequence). V was shortened by 3 bases and J by 4 bases, with 10 bases between the two germline ends. The CDR3 loop is CASSQRSGNQPQHF. In DNA, the CDR3 is TGTGCCAGCAGCCAGAGGTCGGGAAATCAGCCCCAGCATTTT.

This clonotype was seen at least ten times. The chain has TRBV20-1 and TRBJ2-1, with 12 bases aligning to TRBD2. Germline V lookup: CDR1 DFQATT, CDR2 SNEGSKA (reference sequence). Trimming at V came to 5 bases and at J to 8 bases, leaving 10 bases not matched to a gene. CDR3 length equals 15 residues. Written as DNA, the CDR3 is TGCAGTGCTGGTGGCCCTAGCGGGGGGGCGCATGAGCAGTTCTTC. It translates to CSAGGPSGGAHEQFF.

This clonotype was observed at least ten times. This chain links TRBV19 with TRBJ1-2, with a tentative D call TRBD1 (5 bases). Trimming removed 6 bases at V and 5 bases at J, with 19 bases between. Germline values: CDR1 LNHDA, CDR2 SQIVND (reference sequence). CDR3 length: 15 residues. CDR3 amino acids: CASSSPGLELYGYTF. Written as DNA, the CDR3 is TGTGCCAGTAGCTCACCGGGGCTCGAGTTGTATGGCTACACCTTC.

This clonotype was detected ten times or more. The genes are TRBV10-3 and TRBJ2-1; 10 bases match TRBD2. CDR1 and CDR2 from the germline V gene are ENHRY and SYGVKD. V shed 3 bases and J 6 bases; nucleotides not matched to a gene: 8. The CDR3 sequence is 16 residues long. This CDR3 is CAISEFQRGGRNEQFF. The CDR3 bases are TGTGCCATCAGTGAATTTCAGCGGGGGGGCCGCAATGAGCAGTTCTTC.

This clonotype appeared many times. The J gene is TRBJ2-7, the V gene TRBV19, with TRBD1 matching 8 bases. Germline values: CDR1 LNHDA, CDR2 SQIVND (reference sequence). This CDR3 is 14 amino acids long. V dropped 2 bases and J dropped 5; count of bases not matched to a gene: 5. The CDR3 spells CASSIRQGIHEQYF. The CDR3 nucleotides read TGTGCCAGTAGTATAAGACAGGGGATCCACGAGCAGTACTTC.

Concerning this clonotype itself: This may arise from a read error, as a much more abundant clone is one base away. The V call is TRBV19, the J call TRBJ2-7; D may be TRBD1 or TRBD2 (5 bases each). Trimming pared 5 bases from V and 4 bases from J, leaving 15 bases between. The V gene's germline CDR1 is LNHDA and CDR2 SQIVND (reference sequence). This CDR3 comprises 14 residues. In DNA, the CDR3 is TGTGCCAGTAGTTCCGGGACGTTGCTTTACGAGCAGTACTTC. Translating gives CASSSGTLLYEQYF.

This clonotype was counted a single time. The V and J genes are TRBV5-1 and TRBJ2-2; TRBD2 aligns across 11 bases. The trim removed 6 bases at V and 1 base at J, leaving 5 bases unmatched. Germline CDR1 SGHRS, CDR2 YFSETQ. The CDR3 is made up of 16 amino acids. Here the CDR3 reads CASTLGTSGNTGELFF. For the CDR3, the DNA is TGCGCCAGCACCCTCGGGACTAGCGGGAACACCGGGGAGCTGTTTTTT.

This clonotype was found many times. V usage is TRBV5-1 and J usage is TRBJ2-7; TRBD1 matches 7 bases. The CDR3 has 14 amino acids. With 1 base clipped from V and 7 bases from J, the junction kept 8 bases outside the gene matches. Germline V lookup: CDR1 SGHRS, CDR2 YFSETQ. CDR3 loop: CASSLLVGGIEQYF. The CDR3 DNA follows: TGCGCCAGCAGCTTGCTGGTAGGGGGCATTGAGCAGTACTTC.

This clonotype came up many times. The CDR3 sequence is CSATDSQETQYF. DNA of the CDR3: TGCAGTGCAACGGACAGCCAAGAGACCCAGTACTTC. V is TRBV20-1 and J is TRBJ2-5; a possible D gene is TRBD1 (6 bases). The V gene lost 6 bases and the J gene lost 1 base, with 9 bases spanning the gap. This CDR3 region has 12 residues. Per germline, CDR1 DFQATT and CDR2 SNEGSKA (reference sequence).

The table lists this clonotype with many counts. The chain employs TRBV20-1 and TRBJ1-6; 8 bases are shared with TRBD1. Trimming took 0 bases from V and 10 from J; bases not matched to a gene: 8. Germline assignment: CDR1 DFQATT and CDR2 SNEGSKA (reference sequence). The CDR3 length is 15 residues. In DNA form, the CDR3 reads TGCAGTGCTAGAGATAAAGGACAGGGTAGATCACCCCTCCACTTT. It is translated as CSARDKGQGRSPLHF.

By share, this clonotype ranks as medium-sized. The chain couples TRBV12-3 or TRBV12-4 to TRBJ2-2; TRBD1 is a possible D gene (7 bases). V was pared by 8 bases and J by 3 bases, with 13 bases between. This CDR3 is 14 amino acids long. The CDR3 region is CASEEGADTGELFF. The CDR3 bases are TGTGCCAGCGAGGAGGGGGCAGACACCGGGGAGCTGTTTTTT.

This clonotype was found many times. The gene calls are TRBV7-2 and TRBJ2-7; perhaps TRBD1 as D (6 bases). The germline V and J ends were trimmed by 1 base and 2 bases, with 9 bases remaining between them. This CDR3 contains 14 residues. Germline V CDR1 and CDR2: SGHTA, FQGNSA. The CDR3 DNA is TGTGCCAGCAGCTTAGATGCAGGGGCCTACGAGCAGTACTTC. Translation gives CASSLDAGAYEQYF.

The table lists this clonotype with many counts. The chain has TRBV20-1 and TRBJ2-2; 7 nucleotides line up with TRBD2. Germline loops: CDR1 DFQATT, CDR2 SNEGSKA (reference sequence). The CDR3 loop spans 16 amino acids. V lost 3 bases, J lost 6 bases, and 13 bases stayed unmatched. CDR3 protein: CSASSLAGAIPGELFF. The CDR3 nucleotides read TGCAGTGCTAGTTCTCTGGCGGGAGCGATCCCCGGGGAGCTGTTTTTT.

This clonotype has a count of ten or more. The chain uses TRBV24-1 and TRBJ2-7; the D call may be TRBD1 or TRBD2 (5 bases each). This CDR3 is built from 14 residues. CDR1 KGHDR and CDR2 SFDVKD come from the germline V gene. V was cut by 2 bases and J by 5 bases, with 12 bases left in between. The CDR3 region is CATSDSVWDHEQYF. As DNA, the CDR3 is TGTGCCACCAGTGATTCGGTATGGGACCACGAGCAGTACTTC.

This clonotype was observed at least ten times. The junction departs from germline at one end; a sequencing error may be responsible. This rearrangement joins TRBV7-7 to TRBJ2-1, with 13 bases fitting TRBD2. This CDR3 is 15 amino acids long. Germline lookup yields CDR1 SSHAT and CDR2 FNYEAQ (reference sequence). The CDR3 DNA sequence: TGTGCTAGCAGCCCGGGACTAGCGGGGCGCAATGAGCAGTTCTTC. Residues: CASSPGLAGRNEQFF.

This clonotype is categorized as medium-sized. J is TRBJ2-7 and V is TRBV21-1. TRBV21-1 is designated a pseudogene. CDR3 size: 15 residues. In nucleotides, the CDR3 is TGTGCCAGCAGCAAAAGGACTAGCAGCTCCTACGAGCAGTACTTC. Translating gives CASSKRTSSSYEQYF.

This clonotype was detected ten times or more. The chain uses TRBV14 and TRBJ1-6, with D hard to call. V was shortened by 5 bases and J by 10 bases, with 9 bases between the two germline ends. The CDR3 runs to 12 residues. The V gene's germline CDR1 is SGHDN and CDR2 FVKESK. CDR3 protein: CASSKIGSPLHF. The CDR3 nucleotides read TGTGCCAGCAGCAAGATTGGCTCACCCCTCCACTTT. Complete variable domain (other parts from reference TRBV14 and TRBJ1-6): EAGVTQFPSHSVIEKGQTVTLRCDPISGHDNLYWYRRVMGKEIKFLLHFVKESKQDESGMPNNRFLAERTGGTYSTLKVQPAELEDSGVYFCASSKIGSPLHFGNGTRLTVT.

This clonotype was seen at least ten times. This chain uses TRBV24-1 with TRBJ2-6; D unresolved. Germline V gene sequence: CDR1 KGHDR, CDR2 SFDVKD. Trimming took 2 bases from V and 2 from J, leaving 12 bases between them. The CDR3 has 17 amino acids. The CDR3 is CATSDSKGDPGANVLTF. As DNA, the CDR3 is TGTGCCACCAGTGATTCGAAGGGCGATCCTGGGGCCAACGTCCTGACTTTC.

This clonotype was observed many times. This chain uses TRBV7-8 with TRBJ1-6; D remains ambiguous. Germline V lookup: CDR1 SGHVS, CDR2 FQNEAQ. V dropped 5 bases and J dropped 6 bases, with 23 bases sitting between them. This CDR3 is 18 amino acids long. The CDR3 sequence: CASSLTRPGPTLNSPLHF. The CDR3 nucleotides read TGTGCCAGCAGCCTCACCCGGCCGGGTCCTACCCTTAATTCACCCCTCCACTTT.